A selection of T cell receptor beta chains follows, all from one sample in a study of T cells in Graves' hyperthyroidism and ophthalmopathy. One entry per CDR3 protein results from TCRdb running MiXCR on the multiplex PCR reads. Here the sample spans about 500,000 distinct CDR3 sequences, 17% being singletons. The sequenced sample was blood. Receptor source: a young woman with Graves' ophthalmopathy. Each CDR3 is given without its conserved first and last residue. Size is stated for part of the rows, as once, few or many counts, or as a class when the clone is expanded.

len: 12
abundance: -
j_gene: TRBJ1-2
v_gene: TRBV20-1
CDR3aa: SARGRGLNYGYT

len: 12
abundance: -
j_gene: TRBJ1-4
v_gene: TRBV6-1
CDR3aa: ASRIQGVYEKLF

len: 14
abundance: many
j_gene: TRBJ2-3
v_gene: TRBV6-1
CDR3aa: ASSETAMRGTDTQY

len: 14
abundance: -
j_gene: TRBJ1-2
v_gene: TRBV29-1
CDR3aa: SVDWGQGAFNYGYT

len: 13
abundance: few
j_gene: TRBJ2-5
v_gene: TRBV7-2
CDR3aa: ASSLVGSIQETQY

len: 11
abundance: -
j_gene: TRBJ2-5
v_gene: TRBV6-1
CDR3aa: ASSVQDQETQY

len: 13
abundance: -
j_gene: TRBJ1-1
v_gene: TRBV19
CDR3aa: ASSTRQGGLAEAF

len: 13
abundance: few
j_gene: TRBJ1-6
v_gene: TRBV5-1
CDR3aa: ASSLEDNSNSPLH

len: 12
abundance: -
j_gene: TRBJ1-4
v_gene: TRBV6-1
CDR3aa: ASKNNGDSEKLF

len: 12
abundance: many
j_gene: TRBJ1-1
v_gene: TRBV28
CDR3aa: ASSRTVKNTEAF

len: 15
abundance: -
j_gene: TRBJ2-3
v_gene: TRBV27
CDR3aa: ASSLNARGTGTDTQY

len: 12
abundance: many
j_gene: TRBJ2-7
v_gene: TRBV27
CDR3aa: ASSFGRGAYEQY

len: 14
abundance: few
j_gene: TRBJ2-3
v_gene: TRBV10-3
CDR3aa: AISETWTASTDTQY

len: 11
abundance: many
j_gene: TRBJ1-3
v_gene: TRBV28
CDR3aa: ASSLVSGNTIY

len: 11
abundance: many
j_gene: TRBJ1-2
v_gene: TRBV6-1
CDR3aa: ASSENRANGYT

len: 12
abundance: -
j_gene: TRBJ2-2
v_gene: TRBV29-1
CDR3aa: SVEAGANTGELF

len: 11
abundance: many
j_gene: TRBJ2-7
v_gene: TRBV30
CDR3aa: AWSGGWRNEQY

len: 12
abundance: many
j_gene: TRBJ1-1
v_gene: TRBV27
CDR3aa: ASSLAPEGTEAF

len: 14
abundance: many
j_gene: TRBJ2-1
v_gene: TRBV28
CDR3aa: ASSLVVTHSYNEQF

len: 11
abundance: -
j_gene: TRBJ2-1
v_gene: TRBV18
CDR3aa: ASSPGQYDEQF

len: 12
abundance: few
j_gene: TRBJ2-5
v_gene: TRBV5-5
CDR3aa: ASSLVATQETQY

len: 13
abundance: many
j_gene: TRBJ2-5
v_gene: TRBV20-1
CDR3aa: SASTVAGVQETQY

len: 12
abundance: -
j_gene: TRBJ2-3
v_gene: TRBV20-1
CDR3aa: SAGPSGNTDTQY

len: 14
abundance: -
j_gene: TRBJ2-7
v_gene: TRBV6-2/TRBV6-3
CDR3aa: ASSTQIPGLPYEQY

len: 11
abundance: -
j_gene: TRBJ2-7
v_gene: TRBV20-1
CDR3aa: SATGDRPYEQY

len: 13
abundance: -
j_gene: TRBJ2-7
v_gene: TRBV6-2/TRBV6-3
CDR3aa: ASSYSWMSSYEQY

len: 11
abundance: many
j_gene: TRBJ1-2
v_gene: TRBV30
CDR3aa: AWSVVFNYGYT

len: 13
abundance: many
j_gene: TRBJ2-7
v_gene: TRBV20-1
CDR3aa: SAAHRDASPYEQY

len: 16
abundance: -
j_gene: TRBJ2-7
v_gene: TRBV6-2/TRBV6-3
CDR3aa: ASSYDSVGRGTTYEQY

len: 12
abundance: -
j_gene: TRBJ2-7
v_gene: TRBV28
CDR3aa: ATGRGRVRDEQY

len: 14
abundance: many
j_gene: TRBJ2-3
v_gene: TRBV24-1
CDR3aa: ATSDPGQGAKDTQY

len: 15
abundance: few
j_gene: TRBJ1-6
v_gene: TRBV9
CDR3aa: ASSLRREISYNSPLH

len: 18
abundance: -
j_gene: TRBJ2-3
v_gene: TRBV29-1
CDR3aa: SVEFVLGTSGTQGTDTQY

len: 13
abundance: many
j_gene: TRBJ2-3
v_gene: TRBV3-1
CDR3aa: ASSQEDRGTDTQY

len: 11
abundance: many
j_gene: TRBJ2-3
v_gene: TRBV5-1
CDR3aa: ASKVAGTDTQY

len: 12
abundance: few
j_gene: TRBJ2-7
v_gene: TRBV20-1
CDR3aa: SAKLAESFYEQY

len: 13
abundance: once
j_gene: TRBJ2-2
v_gene: TRBV7-9
CDR3aa: ASSETGVEAGELF

len: 11
abundance: many
j_gene: TRBJ1-2
v_gene: TRBV2
CDR3aa: ASRELRYYGYT

len: 12
abundance: many
j_gene: TRBJ2-2
v_gene: TRBV30
CDR3aa: ASDEGQGFRELF

len: 13
abundance: many
j_gene: TRBJ1-2
v_gene: TRBV5-1
CDR3aa: ASSLSGQGLFGYT

len: 14
abundance: -
j_gene: TRBJ2-5
v_gene: TRBV30
CDR3aa: AWSGEGTPAVETQY